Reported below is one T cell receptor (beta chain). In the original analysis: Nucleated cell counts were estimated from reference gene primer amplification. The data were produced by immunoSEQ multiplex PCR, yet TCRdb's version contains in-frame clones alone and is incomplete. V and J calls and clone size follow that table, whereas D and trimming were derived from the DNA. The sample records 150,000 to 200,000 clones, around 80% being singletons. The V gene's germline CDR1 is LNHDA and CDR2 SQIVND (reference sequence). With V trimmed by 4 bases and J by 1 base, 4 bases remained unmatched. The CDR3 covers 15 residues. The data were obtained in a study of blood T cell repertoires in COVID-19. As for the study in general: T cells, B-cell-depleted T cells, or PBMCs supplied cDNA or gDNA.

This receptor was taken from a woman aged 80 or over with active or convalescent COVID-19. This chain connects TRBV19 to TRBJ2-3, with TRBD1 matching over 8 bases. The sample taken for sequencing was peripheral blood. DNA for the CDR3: TGTGCCAGTAGTACATACAGGGGGGGCACAGATACGCAGTATTTT. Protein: CASSTYRGGTDTQYF.